A selection of T cell receptor beta chains follows, all from one sample in a study of T cells expressing NK-cell markers. TCRdb reprocessed the 5' RACE reads and keeps a single row for each CDR3 protein, giving no DNA. The sample table sets out 300,000 to 450,000 distinct CDR3 sequences. The sequencing input was blood T cells: a sorted CD56 or NKG2C T cell subset, CD4+ or CD8+ T cells, or bulk PBMC T cells (not recorded which). These TCRs come from a man aged 18-70 years in good health. CDR3s include the opening cysteine and the closing phenylalanine or tryptophan. Fields, in order: J gene, V gene, CDR3 protein.

TRBJ2-1,TRBV12-5,CASASGRDRGVNEQFF
TRBJ2-1,TRBV20-1,CSARDRTSGGHSYNEQFF
TRBJ1-1,TRBV20-1,CSARGQGRGTEAFF
TRBJ2-5,TRBV7-9,CASSPPNQETQYF
TRBJ2-7,TRBV6-5,CASSGRSREQYF
TRBJ1-1,TRBV6-1,CASSEPPNSNTEAFF
TRBJ2-2,TRBV18,CASSPNAGTDGGELFF
TRBJ1-5,TRBV6-1,CASRTGDSGGQPQHF
TRBJ2-1,TRBV20-1,CSAPLAPLYRYNEQFF
TRBJ2-3,TRBV7-2,CASSPSGGRVTDTQYF
TRBJ2-2,TRBV28,CASSLYSVGVRTGELFF
TRBJ1-4,TRBV7-9,CASSPDILNHNEKLFF
TRBJ1-2,TRBV20-1,CSAGRLASYTF
TRBJ1-2,TRBV6-5,CASSYSSGRVDGYTF
TRBJ2-7,TRBV20-1,CSAKEGASLLYEQYF
TRBJ2-1,TRBV7-2,CASSWGVQSGQNEQFF
TRBJ2-7,TRBV28,CASTSLTAESYEQYF
TRBJ1-3,TRBV20-1,CSARPFNSGNTIYF
TRBJ1-3,TRBV30,CAGNRDPSGNTIYF
TRBJ2-7,TRBV29-1,CSVVEDRQALVPSGSYEQYF
TRBJ2-1,TRBV6-1,CASTDEKGGHEQFF
TRBJ2-5,TRBV5-1,CASSLPRGSETQYF
TRBJ1-6,TRBV5-1,CASSLAVGEESPLHF
TRBJ2-7,TRBV5-1,CASSFGTSLAREQYF
TRBJ2-3,TRBV12-3/TRBV12-4,CASSLRSQAGADTQYF
TRBJ2-7,TRBV20-1,CSARAGIDYEQYF
TRBJ2-7,TRBV20-1,CSASPGRGEQYF
TRBJ1-2,TRBV25-1,CASSESHVANYGYTF
TRBJ1-5,TRBV6-1,CASSFTGVYQPQHF
TRBJ2-1,TRBV6-2/TRBV6-3,CASSYSLTSGGALPYNEQFF
TRBJ2-1,TRBV7-9,CASSPGTGLSSYNEQFF
TRBJ1-2,TRBV5-6,CASSSQGHNYGYTF
TRBJ1-2,TRBV3-1,CASSQDHGVGGYTF
TRBJ1-5,TRBV20-1,CSARDLSWQEGQPQHF
TRBJ1-6,TRBV29-1,CSVSSSYNSPLHF
TRBJ1-2,TRBV20-1,CSARDGRRSGYTF
TRBJ1-4,TRBV18,CASSPRQGEANEKLFF
TRBJ2-5,TRBV5-1,CASSETGTGFETQYF
TRBJ2-7,TRBV11-2,CASSLTSGGPTLEQYF
TRBJ1-2,TRBV18,CASSPAGTPNYGYTF
TRBJ2-3,TRBV2,CASNSFFSTDTQYF
TRBJ2-6,TRBV5-1,CASSQGQGKGANVLTF
TRBJ2-1,TRBV24-1,CATSDSAAQGGVNEQFF
TRBJ2-7,TRBV3-1,CASSRQVSRVDEQYF
TRBJ2-6,TRBV18,CASSQSQGAIGSGANVLTF
TRBJ2-7,TRBV6-1,CASKKAGGSFGQYF
TRBJ2-4,TRBV25-1,CASSATGTKQYF
TRBJ1-6,TRBV10-3,CAISESGTGGSPLHF
TRBJ2-7,TRBV2,CASRIQGIGSYEQYF
TRBJ2-3,TRBV20-1,CSARPRDYTDTQYF
TRBJ2-5,TRBV5-5,CASSSNPGLVRETQYF
TRBJ2-1,TRBV12-3/TRBV12-4,CASTLGDSYNEQFF
TRBJ1-2,TRBV29-1,CSGQTGDQGYTF
TRBJ2-3,TRBV15,CATSMAGTGSTDTQYF
TRBJ2-3,TRBV6-2/TRBV6-3,CASRWTSFLSPKQLDTQYF
TRBJ2-7,TRBV5-1,CASSLTGTTLYEQYF
TRBJ1-5,TRBV27,CASSEEGATQGIDQPQHF